A single T cell receptor beta chain is shown here with its context. What it binds is unknown. The data are from a study of Tregs in tolerant kidney transplant recipients. On the study more broadly: Recipients received nonmyeloablative bone marrow transplants from related graft donors, with transient mixed chimerism. Study-wide points: Tolerant patients' donor-specific Tregs expanded beyond overall Tregs, suggesting antigen-driven growth.

This CDR3 has 15 amino acids. Germline V gene sequence: CDR1 LNHDA, CDR2 SQIVND (reference sequence). J lost 5 bases, V lost 0 bases, and 6 bases had no gene match. Some clones are missing from TCRdb's copy, which holds only in-frame ones; the method was immunoSEQ multiplex PCR. The sample includes approximately 99,000 clones, nearly 90% of them seen just once. The chain has TRBV19 and TRBJ1-2, with TRBD1 matching 7 bases. This clonotype originated in a human donor who received a combined kidney and bone marrow transplant. The sequencing here drew on CD4+ T cells from blood, taken before the transplant. CDR3: CASSIEKGAVYGYTF. As DNA, the CDR3 is TGTGCCAGTAGTATAGAAAAGGGGGCTGTTTATGGCTACACCTTC.